The entry below describes one T cell receptor (beta chain). What it recognizes is unknown. Combining a sample-barcoded 5' primer with a J-beta primer mix, a second PCR ran for 7 to 11 cycles. Each CDR3 protein gets one entry after TCRdb re-called the 5' RACE reads with MiXCR. This repertoire shows 1 million or so distinct CDR3 sequences, 25% found once; its top ten account for about 0.69%. The sample originates from a study of blood T cells in healthy people across ages. Study-wide results and caveats: Greater diversity and more naive CD4+ cells were seen in long-lived donors than in aged donors.

V lost 8 bases and J 8 bases, leaving 12 bases between the germline ends. The CDR3 is 11 amino acids. Germline values: CDR1 MGHDK, CDR2 SYGVNS. Per-sample yields of isolated PBMCs were at least 6.5 million. Each sample yielded at least 5.5 micrograms of PBMC total RNA. These same records also appear under a second study, on T cells of mothers and their children. That paper states: The cDNA synthesis received all extracted RNA, at roughly 1.6 ug per 15 ul.

The V and J genes are TRBV25-1 and TRBJ1-1; the D is unclear. The sequence was collected from a girl aged 2-10 years in good health. Specimen: blood. The CDR3 DNA follows: TGTGCCAGCGGCGACTTCGGGGAAGCTTTCTTT. Amino acid sequence: CASGDFGEAFF.